Each of the 22 T cell receptor beta chains below was sequenced from the same sample in a study of blood T cell repertoires in COVID-19. Sequencing used immunoSEQ multiplex PCR; TCRdb keeps in-frame clones, though not all of them. The sample gives 250,000 or so clones, roughly 86% of which show up once; approximately 9.7% is in the top ten. Sequences were obtained from peripheral blood. All receptors come from a man in his forties with active or convalescent COVID-19.

This chain links TRBV6-5 with TRBJ1-1; 8 positions match TRBD1. The CDR3 covers 16 residues. The V and J ends lost 2 bases and 3 bases, in that order; junction bases with no gene match: 8. Germline lookup yields CDR1 MNHEY and CDR2 SVGAGI. The CDR3, as DNA: TGTGCCAGCAGTTACGGACAGGGACAAGGAGACACTGAAGCTTTCTTT. It yields the protein CASSYGQGQGDTEAFF.

The V gene is TRBV2, the J gene TRBJ2-5; 7 bases match TRBD1. This CDR3 contains 15 residues. Trimming took 7 bases from V and 2 from J; bases not matched to a gene: 10. Germline lookup yields CDR1 SNHLY and CDR2 FYNNEI. For the CDR3, the DNA is TGTGCCAGCACCCCCGGGACAGACCTTCAAGAGACCCAGTACTTC. Translating it yields CASTPGTDLQETQYF.

The chain links TRBV6-5 to TRBJ2-3; D is perhaps TRBD1 (6 bases). V was trimmed by 10 bases and J by 6 bases, leaving 11 bases between them. CDR3 length: 11 residues. Germline assignment: CDR1 MNHEY and CDR2 SVGAGI. CDR3 region: CATRRGDTQYF. The DNA of the CDR3 is TGTGCCACCAGAAGGGGGGATACGCAGTATTTT.

In its sample, this clone was seen a few times. The chain carries TRBV30 and TRBJ1-2; TRBD1 matches at 8 bases. Looked up from germline, CDR1 is GTSNPN and CDR2 is SVGIG (reference sequence). J gave up 1 base and V 5 bases, and 6 bases lay outside the gene matches. This CDR3 spans 14 amino acids. The CDR3 region has the DNA TGTGCCTGGTCGCGGACAGGGATTAACTATGGCTACACCTTC. Translating gives CAWSRTGINYGYTF.

This chain joins TRBV12-3 or TRBV12-4 and TRBJ2-3; D possibly corresponds to TRBD2 (5 bases). This CDR3 is 12 amino acids long. The ends were cut back, 4 bases at V and 9 bases at J, with 11 bases in the middle. Here the CDR3 DNA reads TGTGCCAGCAGTTCTAGCTCTGTGACGCAGTATTTT. It translates to CASSSSSVTQYF.

V gene TRBV18 combines with J gene TRBJ2-1; 9 bases align to TRBD1. The CDR3 runs 15 residues. Germline V gives CDR1 KGHSH, CDR2 LQKENI. Trimming at V came to 3 bases and at J to 9 bases, leaving 9 bases not matched to a gene. The CDR3 bases are TGTGCCAGCTCACCCTCCCGGACAGGGGACGGTGAGCAGTTCTTC. Its protein is CASSPSRTGDGEQFF.

This clone was detected a few times. This rearrangement joins TRBV11-3 to TRBJ2-3, with 12 bases identical to TRBD2. CDR1 and CDR2 (germline): SGHNT, YENEEA. The CDR3 contains 14 residues. J lost 4 bases, V lost 8 bases, and 4 bases had no gene match. The CDR3 spells CASASGGGSDTQYF. Written as DNA, the CDR3 is TGTGCCAGCGCTAGCGGGGGGGGATCAGATACGCAGTATTTT.

This rearrangement joins TRBV6-2 or TRBV6-3 to TRBJ2-3; 7 nucleotides match TRBD2. Germline CDR1 MNHEY, CDR2 SVGEGT. Trimming took 0 bases from V and 1 from J; bases not matched to a gene: 1. CDR3 length: 15 amino acids. Here the CDR3 DNA reads TGTGCCAGCAGTTACTCCCGGGGGGGCACAGATACGCAGTATTTT. Translation: CASSYSRGGTDTQYF.

This chain's CDR3 is CASSPGTYEQYF. The CDR3 nucleotides read TGTGCCAGCAGCCCCGGGACCTACGAGCAGTACTTC. This rearrangement joins TRBV6-2 or TRBV6-3 to TRBJ2-7, with a weak D call TRBD2 (5 bases). Germline V gene data show CDR1 as MNHEY and CDR2 as SVGEGT. The length of the CDR3 is 12 residues. The ends were cut back, 6 bases at V and 2 bases at J, with 8 bases in the middle.

The chain recombines TRBV5-1 with TRBJ2-1; 11 nucleotides line up with TRBD2. The V segment lost 2 bases and the J segment 8 bases; nucleotides outside the gene matches: 3. Germline values: CDR1 SGHRS, CDR2 YFSETQ. The CDR3 totals 14 residues. The CDR3 region has the DNA TGCGCCAGCAGCTTAGGACTAGCGGGCTATGAGCAGTTCTTC. It codes for CASSLGLAGYEQFF.

On this clone itself: The same CDR3 can be traced to other DNA sequences in this sample. This sequence joins TRBV5-1 and TRBJ1-4; 7 bases are a match to TRBD1. This CDR3 has 14 residues. V was clipped by 0 bases and J by 8 bases; unmatched bases: 4. Germline V gives CDR1 SGHRS, CDR2 YFSETQ. The CDR3 coding sequence is TGCGCCAGCAGCTTGGGACAGGGTGGAGAAAAACTGTTTTTT. Translation gives CASSLGQGGEKLFF.

The chain combines TRBV2 with TRBJ2-1; TRBD2 matches 9 bases. Trimming cost V 2 bases and J 5 bases; bases outside gene matches: 10. Germline V lookup: CDR1 SNHLY, CDR2 FYNNEI. This CDR3 is 17 amino acids long. CDR3 region: CASSEIDVAGGNNEQFF. In DNA form, the CDR3 reads TGTGCCAGCAGTGAAATTGATGTGGCGGGAGGGAACAATGAGCAGTTCTTC.

This chain connects TRBV7-2 to TRBJ2-3; 8 nucleotides agree with TRBD2. CDR3 length: 19 amino acids. J lost 1 base, V lost 5 bases, and 17 bases had no gene match. Germline values: CDR1 SGHTA, CDR2 FQGNSA. CDR3 protein: CASSVWGLAGGPGTDTQYF. The CDR3 bases are TGTGCCAGCAGCGTATGGGGTCTAGCGGGCGGCCCCGGCACAGATACGCAGTATTTT.

This chain connects TRBV2 to TRBJ1-2, with a possible D match to TRBD1 (6 bases). The V gene's germline CDR1 is SNHLY and CDR2 FYNNEI. This CDR3 spans 15 amino acids. Deletions cut 7 bases from V and 0 bases from J, with 15 bases between. The CDR3 sequence is CASMRGTEANYGYTF. In DNA form, the CDR3 reads TGTGCCAGCATGAGGGGGACGGAAGCTAACTATGGCTACACCTTC.

The chain carries TRBV13 and TRBJ1-6; D perhaps matches TRBD1 (6 bases). Germline V gene sequence: CDR1 PRHDT, CDR2 FYEKMQ (reference sequence). The V end lost 0 bases, the J end lost 0 bases, and 15 bases lay between the germline ends. CDR3 size: 19 residues. CDR3 amino acids: CASSLGLRDTSSYNSPLHF. As DNA, the CDR3 is TGTGCCAGCAGCTTAGGCCTAAGGGACACTAGCTCCTATAATTCACCCCTCCACTTT.

This sequence joins TRBV5-6 and TRBJ1-3; the match to TRBD1 covers 7 bases. The length of the CDR3 is 17 residues. V trimming: 4 bases; J trimming: 0 bases; junction bases outside the gene matches: 10. Germline V CDR1 and CDR2: SGHDT, YYEEEE. The CDR3 sequence: CASSHTPTGFSGNTIYF. CDR3 nucleotide sequence: TGTGCCAGCAGCCACACGCCGACAGGGTTCTCTGGAAACACCATATATTTT.

The V call is TRBV12-3 or TRBV12-4, the J call TRBJ1-4; no clear D gene. The CDR3 loop spans 12 amino acids. The V and J ends lost 2 bases and 7 bases respectively, with 5 bases between them. DNA for the CDR3: TGTGCCAGCAGTTTATACGGTGAAAAACTGTTTTTT. Translation gives CASSLYGEKLFF.

The chain carries TRBV5-1 and TRBJ2-3, with D perhaps TRBD2 (7 bases). The CDR3 extends over 15 amino acids. V was clipped by 4 bases and J by 6 bases, with 18 bases between them. In germline, CDR1 is SGHRS, CDR2 YFSETQ. In DNA, the CDR3 is TGCGCCAGCAGCGCGATGGGGGGGCCGGGTGATACGCAGTATTTT. Encoded protein: CASSAMGGPGDTQYF.

This rearrangement joins TRBV9 to TRBJ2-2, with 14 nucleotides matching TRBD2. Germline V CDR1 and CDR2: SGDLS, YYNGEE. The junction had 7 bases not matched to a gene; V was cut back by 3 bases and J by 6 bases. This CDR3 is 17 amino acids long. The CDR3 protein is CASSAPGLAGAAGELFF. CDR3 in DNA: TGTGCCAGCAGCGCCCCGGGACTAGCGGGAGCGGCCGGGGAGCTGTTTTTT.

This clone was detected many times. The gene calls are TRBV9 and TRBJ2-2; D perhaps matches TRBD1 (6 bases). This CDR3 has 15 amino acids. Germline values: CDR1 SGDLS, CDR2 YYNGEE. The ends were cut back, 4 bases at V and 3 bases at J, with 13 bases in the middle. CDR3 region: CASSPGAGDTGELFF. The CDR3 nucleotides read TGTGCCAGCAGCCCCGGGGCAGGGGACACCGGGGAGCTGTTTTTT.

The chain couples TRBV5-1 to TRBJ2-7, with unresolved D. Between the trimmed V and J ends, which lost 4 bases and 2 bases, there was a span of 13 bases. From germline, CDR1 is SGHRS and CDR2 YFSETQ. The CDR3 runs 14 residues. The CDR3 here is CASSLVDLAYEQYF. Here the CDR3 DNA reads TGCGCCAGCAGCCTAGTAGATCTCGCCTACGAGCAGTACTTC.

This clone was picked up a small number of times. V usage is TRBV5-5 and J usage is TRBJ1-2, with 7 bases matching TRBD1. The CDR3 runs to 15 residues. Per germline, CDR1 SGHKS and CDR2 YYEKEE (reference sequence). Trimming cost V 0 bases and J 4 bases; bases outside gene matches: 6. Here the CDR3 reads CASSLDRGNVYGYTF. CDR3 coding DNA: TGTGCCAGCAGCTTGGACAGGGGCAACGTCTATGGCTACACCTTC.